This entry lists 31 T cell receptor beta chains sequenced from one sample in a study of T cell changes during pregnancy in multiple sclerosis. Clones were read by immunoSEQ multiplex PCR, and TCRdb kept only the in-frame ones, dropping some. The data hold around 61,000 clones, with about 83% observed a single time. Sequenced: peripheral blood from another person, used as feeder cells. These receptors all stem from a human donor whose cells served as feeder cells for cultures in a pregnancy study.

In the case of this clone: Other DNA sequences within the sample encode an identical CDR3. Here the CDR3 DNA reads TGTGCCAGCAGACCTCAGGGACCAGGAAACACCATATATTTT. This gives the protein CASRPQGPGNTIYF. This chain uses TRBV2 with TRBJ1-3; D possibly corresponds to TRBD1 (5 bases). Germline V gene sequence: CDR1 SNHLY, CDR2 FYNNEI. The CDR3 sequence is 14 residues long. Trimming pared 6 bases from V and 4 bases from J, leaving 13 bases between.

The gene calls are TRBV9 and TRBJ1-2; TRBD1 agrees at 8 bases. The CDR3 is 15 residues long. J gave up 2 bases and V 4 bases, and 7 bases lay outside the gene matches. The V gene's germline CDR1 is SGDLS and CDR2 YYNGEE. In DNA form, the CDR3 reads TGTGCCAGCAGCTCAAGGACAGGGCGGAACTATGGCTACACCTTC. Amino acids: CASSSRTGRNYGYTF.

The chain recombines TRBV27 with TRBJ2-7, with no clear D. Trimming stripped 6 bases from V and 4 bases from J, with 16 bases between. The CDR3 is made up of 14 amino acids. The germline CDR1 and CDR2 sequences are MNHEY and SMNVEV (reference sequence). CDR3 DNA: TGTGCCAGCAGCGGTCTACAGTCGAATTACGAGCAGTACTTC. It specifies CASSGLQSNYEQYF.

CDR3 sequence: CSVDRSRGTQQFF. CDR3 DNA: TGCAGCGTCGACCGTTCACGAGGGACCCAGCAGTTCTTC. The chain is built from TRBV29-1 and TRBJ2-1; D might be TRBD1 or TRBD2, each matching 5 bases. V lost 6 bases and J 11 bases, leaving 20 bases between the germline ends. This CDR3 is 13 amino acids long. The germline V gene has CDR1 SQVTM and CDR2 ANQGSEA.

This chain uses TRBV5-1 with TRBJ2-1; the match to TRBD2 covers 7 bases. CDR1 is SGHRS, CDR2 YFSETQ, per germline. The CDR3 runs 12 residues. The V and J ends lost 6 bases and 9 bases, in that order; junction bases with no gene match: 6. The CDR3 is CASTLGEGEQFF. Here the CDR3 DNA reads TGCGCCAGCACCCTAGGGGAGGGTGAGCAGTTCTTC.

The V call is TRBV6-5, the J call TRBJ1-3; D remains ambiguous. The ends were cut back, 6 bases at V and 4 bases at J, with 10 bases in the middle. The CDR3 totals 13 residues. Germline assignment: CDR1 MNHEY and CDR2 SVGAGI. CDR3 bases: TGTGCCAGCAGGTCCACGGCGGGAAACACCATATATTTT. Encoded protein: CASRSTAGNTIYF.

The CDR3 loop is CASRTLANTGELFF. For the CDR3, the DNA is TGTGCCAGCAGGACCCTAGCCAACACCGGGGAGCTGTTTTTT. The chain recombines TRBV6-1 with TRBJ2-2; possibly TRBD2 for D (5 bases). Trimming left V 6 bases short and J 2 bases short, with 10 bases between. This CDR3 has 14 residues. The germline V gene encodes CDR1 MNHNS and CDR2 SASEGT.

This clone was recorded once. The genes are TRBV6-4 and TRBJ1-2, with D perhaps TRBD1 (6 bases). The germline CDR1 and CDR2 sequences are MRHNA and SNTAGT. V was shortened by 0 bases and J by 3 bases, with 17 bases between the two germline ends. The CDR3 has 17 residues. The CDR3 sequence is CASSDSSGAANHYGYTF. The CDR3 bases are TGTGCCAGCAGTGACTCGTCAGGGGCGGCAAACCACTATGGCTACACCTTC.

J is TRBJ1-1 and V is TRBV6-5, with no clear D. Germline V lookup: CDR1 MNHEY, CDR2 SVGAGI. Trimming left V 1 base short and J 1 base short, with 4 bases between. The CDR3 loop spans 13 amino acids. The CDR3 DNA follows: TGTGCCAGCAGTTACTACGGGAACACTGAAGCTTTCTTT. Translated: CASSYYGNTEAFF.

CDR3 sequence: CASSPGLDQPQHF. In DNA, the CDR3 is TGTGCCAGCTCACCCGGCCTCGATCAGCCCCAGCATTTT. The chain employs TRBV18 and TRBJ1-5; D gene uncertain. V shed 3 bases and J shed 5 bases, with 8 bases lying between them. Germline V gene sequence: CDR1 KGHSH, CDR2 LQKENI. This CDR3 is built from 13 residues.

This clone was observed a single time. DNA for the CDR3: TGTGCCAGCAGCTTATGGGCAGGGACTAGCGGGGAGGAGACCCAGTACTTC. Translated, it gives CASSLWAGTSGEETQYF. The genes are TRBV7-2 and TRBJ2-5, with 13 bases lining up with TRBD2. The V and J ends lost 2 bases and 5 bases, in that order; junction bases with no gene match: 8. The CDR3 totals 17 residues. The germline gives CDR1 SGHTA, CDR2 FQGNSA.

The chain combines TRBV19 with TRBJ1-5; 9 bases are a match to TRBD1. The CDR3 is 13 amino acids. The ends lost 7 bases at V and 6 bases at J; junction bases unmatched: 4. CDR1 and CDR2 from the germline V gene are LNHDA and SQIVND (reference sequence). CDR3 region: CASTPQGAQPQHF. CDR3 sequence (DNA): TGTGCCAGTACCCCACAGGGGGCTCAGCCCCAGCATTTT.

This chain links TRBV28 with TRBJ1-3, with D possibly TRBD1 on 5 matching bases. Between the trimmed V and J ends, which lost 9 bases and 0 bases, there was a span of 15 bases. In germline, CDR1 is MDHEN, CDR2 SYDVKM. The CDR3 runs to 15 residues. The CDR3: CASSPPGSSGNTIYF. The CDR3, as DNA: TGTGCCAGTAGCCCCCCAGGGAGCTCTGGAAACACCATATATTTT.

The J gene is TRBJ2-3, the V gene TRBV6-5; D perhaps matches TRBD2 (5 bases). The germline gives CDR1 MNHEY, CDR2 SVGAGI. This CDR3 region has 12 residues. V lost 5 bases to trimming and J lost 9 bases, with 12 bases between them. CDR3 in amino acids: CASSPPERTQYF. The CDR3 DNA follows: TGTGCCAGCAGTCCCCCGGAGCGGACGCAGTATTTT.

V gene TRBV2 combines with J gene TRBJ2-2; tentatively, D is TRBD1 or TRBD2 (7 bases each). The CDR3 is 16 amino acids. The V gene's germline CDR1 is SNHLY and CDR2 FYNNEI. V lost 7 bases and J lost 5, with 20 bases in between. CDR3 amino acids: CASNSAGVGQTGELFF. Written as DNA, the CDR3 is TGTGCCAGCAATTCGGCGGGGGTGGGACAGACCGGGGAGCTGTTTTTT.

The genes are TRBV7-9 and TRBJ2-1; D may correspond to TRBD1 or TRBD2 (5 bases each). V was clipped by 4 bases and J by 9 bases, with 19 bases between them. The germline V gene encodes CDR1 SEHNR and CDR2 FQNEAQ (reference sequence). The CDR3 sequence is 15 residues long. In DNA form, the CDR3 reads TGTGCCAGCAGCTCAGGGCAGGGAGTTTGGGGTGAGCAGTTCTTC. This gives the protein CASSSGQGVWGEQFF.

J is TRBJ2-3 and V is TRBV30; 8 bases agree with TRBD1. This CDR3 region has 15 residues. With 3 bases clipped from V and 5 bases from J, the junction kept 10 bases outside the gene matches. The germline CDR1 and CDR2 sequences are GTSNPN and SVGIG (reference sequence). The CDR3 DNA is TGTGCCTGGAGCCACCAACTAACAGGGGGAGATACGCAGTATTTT. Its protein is CAWSHQLTGGDTQYF.

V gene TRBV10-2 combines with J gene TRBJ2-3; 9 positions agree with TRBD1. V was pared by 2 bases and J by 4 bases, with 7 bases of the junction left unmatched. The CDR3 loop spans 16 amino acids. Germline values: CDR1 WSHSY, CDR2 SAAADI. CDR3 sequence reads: CASSEPSRTGADTQYF. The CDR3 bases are TGCGCCAGCAGTGAGCCCAGCCGGACAGGGGCAGATACGCAGTATTTT.

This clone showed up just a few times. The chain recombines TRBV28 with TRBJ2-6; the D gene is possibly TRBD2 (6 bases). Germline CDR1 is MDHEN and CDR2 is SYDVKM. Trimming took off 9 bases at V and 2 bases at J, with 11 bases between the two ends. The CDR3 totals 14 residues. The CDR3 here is CASSGRPGANVLTF. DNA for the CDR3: TGTGCCAGTAGCGGCCGCCCTGGGGCCAACGTCCTGACTTTC.

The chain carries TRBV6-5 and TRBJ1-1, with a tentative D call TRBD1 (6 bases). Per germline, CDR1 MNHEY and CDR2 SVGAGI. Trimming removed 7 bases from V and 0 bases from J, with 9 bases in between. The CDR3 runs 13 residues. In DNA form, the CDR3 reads TGTGCCAGCATGGACAGTCTGAACACTGAAGCTTTCTTT. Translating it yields CASMDSLNTEAFF.

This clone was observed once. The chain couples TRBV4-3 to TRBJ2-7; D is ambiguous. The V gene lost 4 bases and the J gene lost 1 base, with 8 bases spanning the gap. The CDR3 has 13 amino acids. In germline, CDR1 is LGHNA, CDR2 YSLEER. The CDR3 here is CASSPERSYEQYF. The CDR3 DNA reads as TGCGCCAGCAGCCCCGAGAGATCCTACGAGCAGTACTTC.

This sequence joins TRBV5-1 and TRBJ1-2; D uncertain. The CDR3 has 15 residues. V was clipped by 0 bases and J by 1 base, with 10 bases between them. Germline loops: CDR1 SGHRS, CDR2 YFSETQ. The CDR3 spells CASSLVGESNYGYTF. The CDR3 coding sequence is TGCGCCAGCAGCTTGGTGGGCGAAAGTAACTATGGCTACACCTTC.

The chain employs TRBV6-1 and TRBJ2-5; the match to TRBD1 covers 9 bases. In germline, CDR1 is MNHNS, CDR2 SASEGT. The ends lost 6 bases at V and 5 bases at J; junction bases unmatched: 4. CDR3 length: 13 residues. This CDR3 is CASRQGQGETQYF. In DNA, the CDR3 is TGTGCCAGCAGACAGGGACAGGGCGAGACCCAGTACTTC.

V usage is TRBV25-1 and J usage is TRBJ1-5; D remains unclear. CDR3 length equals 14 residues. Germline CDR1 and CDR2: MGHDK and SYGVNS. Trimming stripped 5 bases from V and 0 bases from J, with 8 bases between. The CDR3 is CASSPQYSNQPQHF. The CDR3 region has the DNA TGTGCCAGCAGTCCCCAGTATAGCAATCAGCCCCAGCATTTT.

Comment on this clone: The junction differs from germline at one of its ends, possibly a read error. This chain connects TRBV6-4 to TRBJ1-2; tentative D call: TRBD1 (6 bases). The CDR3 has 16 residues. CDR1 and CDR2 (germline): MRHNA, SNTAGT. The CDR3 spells CASSYSGTPVNYGYTF. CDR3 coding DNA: TGTGCCAGCAGTTACTCCGGGACACCAGTTAACTATGGCTACACCTTC.

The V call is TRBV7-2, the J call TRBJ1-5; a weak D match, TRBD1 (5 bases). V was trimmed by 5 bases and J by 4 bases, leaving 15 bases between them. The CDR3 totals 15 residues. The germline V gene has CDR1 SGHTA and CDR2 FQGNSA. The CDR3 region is CASSRLGQVNQPQHF. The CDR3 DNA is TGTGCCAGCAGCCGTCTAGGACAAGTGAATCAGCCCCAGCATTTT.

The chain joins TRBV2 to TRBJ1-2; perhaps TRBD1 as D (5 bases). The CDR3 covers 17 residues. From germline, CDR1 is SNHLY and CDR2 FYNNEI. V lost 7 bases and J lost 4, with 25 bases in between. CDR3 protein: CASNLRDPYSGGYGYTF. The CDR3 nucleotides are TGTGCCAGCAACCTCCGGGACCCATATTCCGGAGGCTATGGCTACACCTTC. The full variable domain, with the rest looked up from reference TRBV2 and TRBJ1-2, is EPEVTQTPSHQVTQMGQEVILRCVPISNHLYFYWYRQILGQKVEFLVSFYNNEISEKSEIFDDQFSVERPDGSNFTLKIRSTKLEDSAMYFCASNLRDPYSGGYGYTFGSGTRLTVV.

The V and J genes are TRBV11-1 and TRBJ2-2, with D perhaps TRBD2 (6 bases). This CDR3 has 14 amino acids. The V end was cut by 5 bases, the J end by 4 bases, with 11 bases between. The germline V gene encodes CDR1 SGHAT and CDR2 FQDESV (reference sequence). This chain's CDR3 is CASSPRGGTGELFF. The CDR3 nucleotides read TGTGCCAGCAGCCCGCGGGGAGGCACCGGGGAGCTGTTTTTT.

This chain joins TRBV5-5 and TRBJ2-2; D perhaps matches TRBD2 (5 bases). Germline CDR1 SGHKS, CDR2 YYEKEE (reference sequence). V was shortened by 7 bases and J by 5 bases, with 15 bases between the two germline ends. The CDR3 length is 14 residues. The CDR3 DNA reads TGTGCCAGCGGCCAAGGTCCGGGGACCGGGGAGCTGTTTTTT. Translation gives CASGQGPGTGELFF.

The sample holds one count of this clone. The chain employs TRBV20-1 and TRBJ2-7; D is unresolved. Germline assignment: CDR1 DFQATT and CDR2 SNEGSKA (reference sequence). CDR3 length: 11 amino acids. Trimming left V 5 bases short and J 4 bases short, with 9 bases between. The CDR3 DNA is TGCAGTGCTCAGGACGGATACGAGCAGTACTTC. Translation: CSAQDGYEQYF.

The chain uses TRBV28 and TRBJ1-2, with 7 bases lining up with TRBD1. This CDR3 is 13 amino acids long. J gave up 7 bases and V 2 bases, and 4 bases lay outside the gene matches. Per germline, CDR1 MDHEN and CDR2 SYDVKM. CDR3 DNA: TGTGCCAGCAGTTTACCAGGGGGTAGTGGCTACACCTTC. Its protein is CASSLPGGSGYTF.